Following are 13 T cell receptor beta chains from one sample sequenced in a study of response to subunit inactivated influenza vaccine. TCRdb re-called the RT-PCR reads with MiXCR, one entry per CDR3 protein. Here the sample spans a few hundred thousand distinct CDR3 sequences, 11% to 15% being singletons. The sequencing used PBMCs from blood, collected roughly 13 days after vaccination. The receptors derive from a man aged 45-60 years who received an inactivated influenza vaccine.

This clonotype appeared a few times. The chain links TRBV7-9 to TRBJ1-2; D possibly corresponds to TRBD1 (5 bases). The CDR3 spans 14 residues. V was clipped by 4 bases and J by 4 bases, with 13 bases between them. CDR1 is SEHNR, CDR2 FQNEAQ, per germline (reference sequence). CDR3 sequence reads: CASSSGGLGYGYTF. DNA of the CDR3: TGTGCCAGCAGCTCGGGGGGGTTGGGCTATGGCTACACCTTC.

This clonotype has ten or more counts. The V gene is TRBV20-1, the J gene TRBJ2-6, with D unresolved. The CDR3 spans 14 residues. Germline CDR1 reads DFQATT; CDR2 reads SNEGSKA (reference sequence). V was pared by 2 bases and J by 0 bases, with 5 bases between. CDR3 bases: TGCAGTGCTAGACAGCACTCTGGGGCCAACGTCCTGACTTTC. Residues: CSARQHSGANVLTF.

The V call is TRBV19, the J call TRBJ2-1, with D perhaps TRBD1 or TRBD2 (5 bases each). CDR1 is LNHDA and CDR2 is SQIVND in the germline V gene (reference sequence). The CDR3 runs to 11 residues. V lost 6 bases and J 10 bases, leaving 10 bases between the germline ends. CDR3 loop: CASSEWGEQFF. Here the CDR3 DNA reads TGTGCCAGTAGCGAGTGGGGGGAGCAGTTCTTC.

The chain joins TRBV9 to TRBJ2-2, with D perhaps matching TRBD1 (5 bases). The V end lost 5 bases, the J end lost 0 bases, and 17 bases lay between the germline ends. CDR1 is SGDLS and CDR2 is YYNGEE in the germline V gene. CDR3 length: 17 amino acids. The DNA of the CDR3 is TGTGCCAGCAGTCACCCCGTGGGGCTAGCGAACACCGGGGAGCTGTTTTTT. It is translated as CASSHPVGLANTGELFF.

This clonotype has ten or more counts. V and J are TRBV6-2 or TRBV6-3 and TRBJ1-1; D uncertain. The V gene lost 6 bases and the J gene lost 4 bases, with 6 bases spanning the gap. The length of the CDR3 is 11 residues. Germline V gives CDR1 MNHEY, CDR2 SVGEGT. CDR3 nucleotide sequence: TGTGCCAGCAGCCAAGGCACTGAAGCTTTCTTT. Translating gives CASSQGTEAFF.

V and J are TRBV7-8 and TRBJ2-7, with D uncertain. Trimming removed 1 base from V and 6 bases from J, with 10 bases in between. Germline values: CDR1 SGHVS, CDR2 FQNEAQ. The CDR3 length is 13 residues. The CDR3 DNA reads TGTGCCAGCAGCTTAGTGGCTCTTAGCGAGCAGTACTTC. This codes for CASSLVALSEQYF.

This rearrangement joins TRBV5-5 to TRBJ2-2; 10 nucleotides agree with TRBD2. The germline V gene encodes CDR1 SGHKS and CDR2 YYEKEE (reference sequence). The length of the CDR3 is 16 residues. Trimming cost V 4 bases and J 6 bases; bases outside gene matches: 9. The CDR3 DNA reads TGTGCCAGCAGCCTAGGACTAGCGGCGGCCGCCGGGGAGCTGTTTTTT. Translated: CASSLGLAAAAGELFF.

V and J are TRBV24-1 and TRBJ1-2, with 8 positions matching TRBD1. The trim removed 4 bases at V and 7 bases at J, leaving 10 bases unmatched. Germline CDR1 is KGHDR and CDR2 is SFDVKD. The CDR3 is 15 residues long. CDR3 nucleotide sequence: TGTGCCACCAGTGACGGGACCCAGGGGGCGTCTGGCTACACCTTC. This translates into CATSDGTQGASGYTF.

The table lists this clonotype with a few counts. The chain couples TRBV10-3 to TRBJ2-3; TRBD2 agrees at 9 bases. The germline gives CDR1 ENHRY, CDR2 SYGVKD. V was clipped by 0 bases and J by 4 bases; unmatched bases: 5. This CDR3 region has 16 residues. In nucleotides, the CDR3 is TGTGCCATCAGTGAGTCGATCGCTAGCGGGGCAGATACGCAGTATTTT. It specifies CAISESIASGADTQYF.

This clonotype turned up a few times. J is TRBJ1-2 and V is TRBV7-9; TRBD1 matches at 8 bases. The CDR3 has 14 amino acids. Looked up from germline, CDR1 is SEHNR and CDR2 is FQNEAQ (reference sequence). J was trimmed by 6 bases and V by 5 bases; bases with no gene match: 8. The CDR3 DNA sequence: TGTGCCAGCAGCACCGCAGGGGGCAGAGATGGCTACACCTTC. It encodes CASSTAGGRDGYTF.

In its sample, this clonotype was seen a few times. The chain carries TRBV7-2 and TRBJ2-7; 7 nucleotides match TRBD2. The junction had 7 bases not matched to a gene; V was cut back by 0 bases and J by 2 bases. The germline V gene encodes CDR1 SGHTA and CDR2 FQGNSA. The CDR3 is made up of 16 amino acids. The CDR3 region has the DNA TGTGCCAGCAGCTTAGCTGGGCGGGGGACGACCTACGAGCAGTACTTC. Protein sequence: CASSLAGRGTTYEQYF. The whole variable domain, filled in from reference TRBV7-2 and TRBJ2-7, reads GAGVSQSPSNKVTEKGKDVELRCDPISGHTALYWYRQSLGQGLEFLIYFQGNSAPDKSGLPSDRFSAERTGGSVSTLTIQRTQQEDSAVYLCASSLAGRGTTYEQYFGPGTRLTVT.

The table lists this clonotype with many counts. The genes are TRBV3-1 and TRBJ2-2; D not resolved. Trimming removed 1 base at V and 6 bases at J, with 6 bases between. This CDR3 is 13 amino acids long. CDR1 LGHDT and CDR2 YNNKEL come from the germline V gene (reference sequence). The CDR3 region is CASSQVLAGELFF. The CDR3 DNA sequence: TGTGCCAGCAGCCAAGTATTAGCCGGGGAGCTGTTTTTT.

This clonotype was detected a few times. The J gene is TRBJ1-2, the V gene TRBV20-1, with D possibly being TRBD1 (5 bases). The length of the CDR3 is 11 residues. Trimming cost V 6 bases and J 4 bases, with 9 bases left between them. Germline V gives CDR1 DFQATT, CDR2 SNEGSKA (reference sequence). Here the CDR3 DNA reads TGCAGTGCCCCGGACACCTATGGCTACACCTTC. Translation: CSAPDTYGYTF.